This T cell receptor beta chain was captured by sequencing in a study of T-cell reconstitution after alpha-beta-depleted transplantation in children. General study findings and limits: The study traced high day-60 TCRbeta diversity in some patients to surviving recipient T cells and thymic progenitors. Reported findings indicate that, about two months after transplant, alpha-beta T cells came from several hundred expanded clones, which were derived from non-depleted graft cells. Once a year had passed after transplant, T-cell counts and diversity came mostly from newly produced T cells.

V lost 6 bases to trimming and J lost 2 bases; unmatched junction nucleotides: 7. Germline V lookup: CDR1 SEHNR, CDR2 FQNEAQ (reference sequence). The CDR3 is made up of 16 amino acids. As it was prepared, the TCRbeta library received unique molecular identifiers. From the PCR reads, TCRdb called clonotypes with MiXCR, one entry per CDR3 protein. The sample carries about 830,000 distinct CDR3 sequences, roughly 15% recorded once. With regard to this clonotype: Its specificity is unknown.

The source is a male patient aged 10-17 years who had a stem cell transplant for acute lymphoblastic leukemia, so the T cells may come from the graft donor. The sample in question was PBMCs, mostly from graft donor cells, obtained 360 days after TCRalphabeta/CD19-depleted stem cell transplant. This rearrangement joins TRBV7-9 to TRBJ1-1; 12 positions agree with TRBD1. The CDR3 sequence: CASRDTGTGGNTEAFF. In DNA, the CDR3 is TGTGCCAGCAGAGACACCGGGACAGGGGGCAACACTGAAGCTTTCTTT. Variable domain in full (rest from reference TRBV7-9 and TRBJ1-1): DTGVSQNPRHKITKRGQNVTFRCDPISEHNRLYWYRQTLGQGPEFLTYFQNEAQLEKSRLLSDRFSAERPKGSFSTLEIQRTEQGDSAMYLCASRDTGTGGNTEAFFGQGTRLTVV.